This T cell receptor beta chain derives from a study of blood T cells in healthy people across ages. Study results and caveats: Across samples, TCR beta diversity tracked strongly with naive T cell percentage. Roughly linear declines in TCR beta diversity per million T cells occurred with age.

Of note for this clonotype: Its antigen is still unknown.

Healthy Russian Caucasian donors spanned ages about 6 to 100 years. CDR1 is LGHNA and CDR2 is YNFKEQ in the germline V gene. V lost 4 bases, J lost 7 bases, and 8 bases stayed unmatched. This CDR3 is 15 amino acids long. Next came a second PCR, run for about 6 to 11 cycles, which used a sample-barcoded 5' primer along with a J-beta primer mix. MiXCR was run by TCRdb on the 5' RACE reads, yielding one entry per CDR3 protein. The sample yields around 1,000,000 distinct CDR3 sequences, more than 30% seen once. Sequencing was performed on blood. V usage is TRBV4-2 and J usage is TRBJ2-1; 9 bases fit TRBD2. The TCR comes from a man aged 18-30 years in good health. The DNA for the CDR3 is TGTGCCAGCAGCCCCATAGCGGGGGCGGGAAATGAGCAGTTCTTC. It translates to CASSPIAGAGNEQFF.